These 16 T cell receptor beta chains were sequenced from one sample in a study of memory CD4+ T cells and cytomegalovirus serostatus (dated by TCRdb to about 2019). Library preparation was by the immunoSEQ multiplex PCR assay. This is the immuneACCESS table as TCRdb keeps it, with only in-frame sequences that have V and J called. A part of the clones is gone; compared with another copy, unresolved V genes explain less than half, and the rest is unexplained. The sample table lists around 45,000 clones, over 70% of them with a count of one. The ten top clones hold around 0.61% of the sample. A FACSAria II was used to sort memory CD4+ T cells, defined as single viable CD3+CD4+CD8-CD45RO+ cells. The specimen sequenced was memory CD4+ T cells from blood. The receptors originated from an adult in good health and CMV-seronegative.

CDR3 nucleotides: TGTGCCAGCAGCCTCGCCAGTGAAGCTTTCTTT. It is translated as CASSLASEAFF. The genes are TRBV11-1 and TRBJ1-1, with D hard to call. Germline CDR1 SGHAT, CDR2 FQDESV (reference sequence). The CDR3 spans 11 residues. Trimming cost V 5 bases and J 7 bases, with 8 bases left between them.

The CDR3 here is CAWSGQGEQYF. For the CDR3, the DNA is TGTGCCTGGAGTGGACAGGGCGAGCAGTACTTC. The chain combines TRBV30 with TRBJ2-7; TRBD1 matches 7 bases. The germline V gene has CDR1 GTSNPN and CDR2 SVGIG (reference sequence). The CDR3 has 11 residues. Unmatched junction bases numbered 0, after V lost 1 base and J lost 6 bases.

This clone was counted only a few times. The chain recombines TRBV5-1 with TRBJ2-2; D ambiguous. The CDR3 extends over 14 amino acids. Germline values: CDR1 SGHRS, CDR2 YFSETQ. V gave up 5 bases and J gave up 1 base, with 9 bases separating them. This CDR3 is CASRWIVNTGELFF. CDR3 bases: TGCGCCAGCAGGTGGATCGTGAACACCGGGGAGCTGTTTTTT.

This rearrangement joins TRBV5-8 to TRBJ1-5, with TRBD1 matching over 9 bases. V shed 4 bases, J shed 6 bases, and the junction held 11 bases outside the gene matches. The germline V gene has CDR1 SGHTS and CDR2 YDEGEE. The CDR3 runs 16 residues. In DNA form, the CDR3 reads TGTGCCAGCAGCGACCGGGACAGGGTTATCCCTCAGCCCCAGCATTTT. As protein: CASSDRDRVIPQPQHF.

The V gene is TRBV4-1, the J gene TRBJ2-1; D might be TRBD2 (6 bases). The V gene lost 2 bases and the J gene lost 5 bases, with 22 bases spanning the gap. There are 18 residues in the CDR3. The V gene's germline CDR1 is MGHRA and CDR2 YSYEKL. This chain's CDR3 is CASSQLPGRGNQHNEQFF. The CDR3 DNA reads as TGCGCCAGCAGCCAACTCCCAGGGCGGGGCAATCAGCACAATGAGCAGTTCTTC.

The rearrangement joins TRBV5-1 to TRBJ1-1; D perhaps matches TRBD1 (6 bases). Germline CDR1 is SGHRS and CDR2 is YFSETQ. V was pared by 0 bases and J by 5 bases, with 11 bases between. CDR3 length: 14 amino acids. The CDR3: CASSLAGVETEAFF. CDR3 nucleotide sequence: TGCGCCAGCAGCTTGGCAGGGGTGGAAACTGAAGCTTTCTTT.

V is TRBV5-6 and J is TRBJ2-7; possibly TRBD1 for D (6 bases). Germline CDR1 reads SGHDT; CDR2 reads YYEEEE. The CDR3 is 13 residues long. Trimming pared 2 bases from V and 2 bases from J, leaving 8 bases between. CDR3 bases: TGTGCCAGCAGCTTAACAGGGCCCTACGAGCAGTACTTC. It encodes CASSLTGPYEQYF.

The chain recombines TRBV6-5 with TRBJ1-1, with a possible D match to TRBD1 (5 bases). Germline lookup yields CDR1 MNHEY and CDR2 SVGAGI. Trimming stripped 2 bases from V and 6 bases from J, with 16 bases between. CDR3 length: 15 residues. The CDR3 DNA reads TGTGCCAGCAGTTACGTCGCAGGGTCAATCGCTGAAGCTTTCTTT. Translated: CASSYVAGSIAEAFF.

The V gene is TRBV5-1, the J gene TRBJ1-2; unclear D gene. Per germline, CDR1 SGHRS and CDR2 YFSETQ. The CDR3 is 14 amino acids. The V end lost 0 bases, the J end lost 2 bases, and 8 bases lay between the germline ends. This CDR3 reads CASSLEAKNYGYTF. CDR3 coding DNA: TGCGCCAGCAGCTTGGAGGCGAAAAACTATGGCTACACCTTC.

The V call is TRBV10-3, the J call TRBJ2-5; 9 bases agree with TRBD2. The CDR3 consists of 18 residues. With V trimmed by 0 bases and J by 5 bases, 13 bases remained unmatched. CDR1 is ENHRY, CDR2 SYGVKD, per germline. CDR3 sequence reads: CAISESIASGDERETQYF. As DNA, the CDR3 is TGTGCCATCAGTGAGTCGATTGCTAGCGGGGATGAGAGGGAGACCCAGTACTTC.

This chain connects TRBV19 to TRBJ1-1; 7 bases are a match to TRBD1. The length of the CDR3 is 14 residues. Germline V gives CDR1 LNHDA, CDR2 SQIVND (reference sequence). J was trimmed by 1 base and V by 6 bases; bases with no gene match: 5. The CDR3 reads CASRPGGWNTEAFF. Written as DNA, the CDR3 is TGTGCCAGTAGGCCAGGGGGTTGGAACACTGAAGCTTTCTTT.

The chain has TRBV20-1 and TRBJ2-7, with D possibly TRBD1 on 5 matching bases. CDR1 is DFQATT, CDR2 SNEGSKA, per germline (reference sequence). V gave up 4 bases and J gave up 5 bases, with 9 bases separating them. The CDR3 length is 11 residues. This CDR3 is CSAIDSHEQYF. The CDR3 DNA is TGCAGTGCTATTGACAGCCACGAGCAGTACTTC.

A remark on this clone: Additional DNA sequences in this sample encode the identical CDR3. The chain's CDR3 is CASSLVAGSNQPQHF. CDR3 bases: TGTGCCAGCAGCTTAGTGGCAGGATCCAATCAGCCCCAGCATTTT. J is TRBJ1-5 and V is TRBV7-6; D not certain. Trimming took 1 base from V and 3 from J, leaving 10 bases between them. From germline, CDR1 is SGHVS and CDR2 FNYEAQ. This CDR3 contains 15 residues.

J is TRBJ2-2 and V is TRBV7-2; D gene unclear. V lost 4 bases and J lost 3, with 12 bases in between. Germline values: CDR1 SGHTA, CDR2 FQGNSA. The CDR3 runs to 15 residues. The CDR3 loop is CASSSLVPHTGELFF. The CDR3 DNA is TGTGCCAGCAGCTCCCTGGTTCCTCACACCGGGGAGCTGTTTTTT.

This chain connects TRBV7-3 to TRBJ2-7; 8 positions match TRBD2. This CDR3 has 15 amino acids. Germline lookup yields CDR1 SGHTA and CDR2 FQGTGA. V was clipped by 3 bases and J by 4 bases; unmatched bases: 8. The CDR3 is CASSFSGGGLYEQYF. As DNA, the CDR3 is TGTGCCAGCAGCTTCTCCGGCGGGGGGCTGTACGAGCAGTACTTC.

J is TRBJ1-2 and V is TRBV14, with D possibly being TRBD1 (6 bases). Germline assignment: CDR1 SGHDN and CDR2 FVKESK. Between the trimmed V and J ends, which lost 6 bases and 2 bases, there was a span of 16 bases. This CDR3 region has 15 residues. The CDR3 loop reads CASRDTGTDNYGYTF. The CDR3 nucleotides are TGTGCCAGCAGGGATACAGGGACTGACAACTATGGCTACACCTTC.